These 26 T cell receptor beta chains originate from one sample sequenced in a study of T cells in women clearing cervical HPV infection. This table comes from immunoSEQ multiplex PCR, and its TCRdb copy is limited to in-frame clones, with some not included. The specimen's table records 30,000 to 40,000 clones. Sequenced input: blood buffy coat. Every receptor here comes from a woman aged 18-69 years with a cervical HPV16 infection that either progressed to CIN3+ or cleared (not recorded which).

Worth noting for this clone: The read terminates 3 residues before the CDR3 end, so the remaining end is supplied by the germline J gene. The chain recombines TRBV19 with TRBJ2-3; TRBD1 matches 9 bases. Germline CDR1 and CDR2: LNHDA and SQIVND (reference sequence). This CDR3 contains 19 residues. The covered CDR3 bases are TGTGCCAGTAGTATTTTTCCGGGACAGGGATCCCTATGGAATCAGCCG. This sequence encodes CASSIFPGQGSLWNQP. The whole CDR3 protein is CASSIFPGQGSLWNQPQYF.

About this clone itself: The read terminates 3 residues before the CDR3 end, so the remaining end is supplied by the germline J gene. The chain links TRBV20-1 to TRBJ2-2; 10 positions match TRBD2. The CDR3 length is 16 residues. The ends lost 2 bases at V and 3 bases at J; junction bases unmatched: 6. Germline CDR1 reads DFQATT; CDR2 reads SNEGSKA (reference sequence). Incomplete CDR3 DNA: TGCAGTGCTAGACCTTCTAGCGGGGGTCACACCGGGGAG. Encoded protein: CSARPSSGGHTGE. The entire CDR3 is CSARPSSGGHTGELFF.

As concerns this clone: The missing CDR3 end, 3 residues past where the read stops, is filled in from the germline J gene. The genes are TRBV4-1 and TRBJ2-3; 9 bases line up with TRBD2. Looked up from germline, CDR1 is MGHRA and CDR2 is YSYEKL. This CDR3 is 18 amino acids long. With 0 bases clipped from V and 2 bases from J, the junction kept 9 bases outside the gene matches. Incomplete CDR3 DNA: TGCGCCAGCAGCCAAGAGTTAGCGGGAGAGGGGAACACAGATACG. This translates into CASSQELAGEGNTDT. The CDR3 in its entirety is CASSQELAGEGNTDTQYF.

As concerns this clone: The sequenced fragment ends 3 residues before the CDR3 boundary, so the rest is inferred from the germline J gene. V usage is TRBV7-3 and J usage is TRBJ2-7; D ambiguous. V shed 6 bases and J shed 6 bases, with 9 bases lying between them. The CDR3 contains 11 residues. Germline V gene lookup returns CDR1 SGHTA and CDR2 FQGTGA. The CDR3 bases that were read are TGTGCCAGCAGTTCGATCGGCGAG. This sequence encodes CASSSIGE. The whole CDR3 is CASSSIGEQYF.

Remarks on this clone: The read gets to within 3 residues of the CDR3 end, and the germline J gene fills in the rest. The chain combines TRBV5-5 with TRBJ1-4; D gene unclear. V was cut by 3 bases and J by 5 bases, with 5 bases left in between. This CDR3 spans 12 amino acids. In germline, CDR1 is SGHKS, CDR2 YYEKEE (reference sequence). The CDR3: CASSSRNEKLFF. The DNA read from the CDR3 is TGTGCCAGCAGCTCGAGGAATGAAAAA. Drawing the rest from reference TRBV5-5 and TRBJ1-4, the complete variable domain is DAGVTQSPTHLIKTRGQQVTLRCSPISGHKSVSWYQQVLGQGPQFIFQYYEKEERGRGNFPDRFSARQFPNYSSELNVNALLLGDSALYLCASSSRNEKLFFGSGTQLSVL.

On this clone: The read gets to within 3 residues of the CDR3 end, and the germline J gene fills in the rest. The genes are TRBV10-3 and TRBJ2-1; the match to TRBD2 covers 14 bases. The CDR3 spans 16 residues. V lost 2 bases, J lost 7 bases, and 4 bases stayed unmatched. CDR1 is ENHRY, CDR2 SYGVKD, per germline. Partial CDR3 DNA: TGTGCCATCAGTGAGCGACTAGCGGGAGGGAATAATGAG. Amino acids: CAISERLAGGNNE. The entire CDR3 sequence reads CAISERLAGGNNEQFF.

A word on this clone: The CDR3 is cut off 3 residues early in the read; its end comes from the germline J gene. The J gene is TRBJ2-1, the V gene TRBV5-1; the match to TRBD2 covers 11 bases. Germline V gene data show CDR1 as SGHRS and CDR2 as YFSETQ. With 0 bases clipped from V and 5 bases from J, the junction kept 1 base outside the gene matches. CDR3 length: 15 amino acids. The covered CDR3 bases are TGCGCCAGCAGCTTGGTTAGCGGGAGGGACAATGAG. Amino acids: CASSLVSGRDNE. The entire CDR3 protein reads CASSLVSGRDNEQFF.

With regard to this clone: The observed sequence ends 3 residues before the CDR3 terminus, with the missing tail filled in from the germline J gene. The chain employs TRBV7-6 and TRBJ2-7; weak D call: TRBD1 (6 bases). The CDR3 is 12 amino acids. V was trimmed by 5 bases and J by 4 bases, leaving 9 bases between them. The germline V gene encodes CDR1 SGHVS and CDR2 FNYEAQ. The CDR3 reads CASSLQGYEQYF. The part of the CDR3 DNA that was read is TGTGCCAGCAGCCTCCAGGGGTACGAG.

CDR3 residues: CSARGTGGSNQPQYF. Partial CDR3 DNA: TGCAGTGCTAGAGGGACAGGGGGAAGCAATCAGCCG. The chain combines TRBV20-1 with TRBJ2-3, with 10 positions matching TRBD1. The read ends 3 residues early relative to the CDR3; the germline J gene fills the gap. The CDR3 has 15 residues. From germline, CDR1 is DFQATT and CDR2 SNEGSKA (reference sequence).

Incomplete CDR3 DNA: TGTGCCAGCAGTTCCGTTTCGGGAGATACG. Its protein product is CASSSVSGDT. The whole CDR3 sequence is CASSSVSGDTQYF. V is TRBV2 and J is TRBJ2-3; no firm D call. The observed sequence ends 3 residues before the CDR3 terminus, with the missing tail filled in from the germline J gene. From germline, CDR1 is SNHLY and CDR2 FYNNEI. Trimming cost V 5 bases and J 5 bases, with 11 bases left between them. The CDR3 consists of 13 residues.

With regard to this clone: Read sequence stops 3 residues before the CDR3 end, and the germline J gene provides the missing end. The J gene is TRBJ2-7, the V gene TRBV12-5, with 16 nucleotides matching TRBD2. With 5 bases clipped from V and 1 base from J, the junction kept 8 bases outside the gene matches. Per germline, CDR1 LGHNT and CDR2 FRNRAP. The CDR3 has 18 amino acids. The sequenced CDR3 bases are TGTGCTAGTGGTCTTTCCGGGACTAGCGGGGGGGGATCCTACGAG. Encoded protein: CASGLSGTSGGGSYE. The whole CDR3 protein reads CASGLSGTSGGGSYEQYF.

As regards this clone: The read falls 3 residues short of the CDR3 end, and the missing part is taken from the germline J gene. The V and J genes are TRBV2 and TRBJ1-2, with D possibly matching TRBD1 (5 bases). The CDR3 is 14 amino acids. V was trimmed by 7 bases and J by 7 bases, leaving 19 bases between them. Per the germline V gene, CDR1 is SNHLY and CDR2 is FYNNEI. CDR3 sequence reads: CASTEGQLLGGYTF. The covered CDR3 bases are TGTGCCAGCACCGAGGGGCAACTATTGGGTGGC.

About this clone: The read ends 3 residues before the CDR3 terminus; that terminus is restored from the germline J gene. This chain uses TRBV5-1 with TRBJ1-1, with 8 bases aligning to TRBD1. Germline V lookup: CDR1 SGHRS, CDR2 YFSETQ. This CDR3 contains 14 residues. J gave up 1 base and V 3 bases, and 2 bases lay outside the gene matches. CDR3 amino acids: CASSSGTGNTEAFF. Incomplete CDR3 DNA: TGCGCCAGCAGCTCAGGGACAGGGAACACTGAA.

Details on this clone: The read terminates 3 residues ahead of where the CDR3 ends, so the germline J gene completes it. The chain recombines TRBV20-1 with TRBJ2-2; D is unresolved. CDR1 is DFQATT and CDR2 is SNEGSKA in the germline V gene (reference sequence). The CDR3 loop spans 14 amino acids. The V gene lost 2 bases and the J gene lost 2 bases, with 9 bases spanning the gap. The DNA read from the CDR3 is TGCAGTGCTAGATCGCGTCTAAACACCGGGGAG. Its protein is CSARSRLNTGE. The whole CDR3 protein reads CSARSRLNTGELFF.

Turning to this clone: The missing CDR3 end, 3 residues past where the read stops, is filled in from the germline J gene. The chain links TRBV19 to TRBJ2-1, with 8 bases fitting TRBD2. V lost 3 bases to trimming and J lost 4 bases; unmatched junction nucleotides: 5. The V gene's germline CDR1 is LNHDA and CDR2 SQIVND (reference sequence). This CDR3 comprises 15 residues. The CDR3 here is CASSIAGGAYNEQFF. The CDR3 DNA, read in part, is TGTGCCAGTAGTATCGCGGGAGGAGCGTACAATGAG.

A remark on this clone: The sequence runs out 3 residues before the end of the CDR3; the remainder is reconstructed from the germline J gene. V gene TRBV20-1 combines with J gene TRBJ2-7; D may be TRBD2 (6 bases). Germline-derived CDR1 and CDR2 are DFQATT and SNEGSKA (reference sequence). Trimming pared 6 bases from V and 3 bases from J, leaving 15 bases between. The CDR3 spans 13 residues. CDR3 region: CSAGGGFLYEQYF. The CDR3 DNA, read in part, is TGCAGTGCCGGAGGAGGGTTCCTCTACGAG.

To note about this clone: The observed sequence ends 3 residues before the CDR3 terminus, with the missing tail filled in from the germline J gene. The chain combines TRBV30 with TRBJ2-2, with D tentatively TRBD1 (5 bases). The CDR3 is made up of 14 amino acids. Germline CDR1 reads GTSNPN; CDR2 reads SVGIG (reference sequence). The V gene lost 3 bases and the J gene lost 7 bases, with 15 bases spanning the gap. Partial CDR3 DNA: TGTGCCTGGAGAGGGGCCCTGTATGGCGGGGAG. Protein: CAWRGALYGGE. The complete CDR3 protein is CAWRGALYGGELFF.

A word on this clone: The read comes to an end 3 residues before the CDR3 does, leaving the germline J gene to fill in the end. The chain carries TRBV7-8 and TRBJ2-2; the match to TRBD1 covers 9 bases. After removal of 4 bases from V and 5 bases from J, the junction contained 5 bases not matched to a gene. Germline assignment: CDR1 SGHVS and CDR2 FQNEAQ. The CDR3 is made up of 15 amino acids. CDR3 protein: CASSSDRGITGELFF. The DNA read from the CDR3 is TGTGCCAGCAGCTCCGACAGGGGGATAACCGGGGAG.

The covered CDR3 bases are TGCAGTGCTAGAAGAACAGGGTCTTATGAAAAA. As protein: CSARRTGSYEK. The entire CDR3 protein is CSARRTGSYEKLFF. V gene TRBV20-1 combines with J gene TRBJ1-4; TRBD1 is a possible D gene (6 bases). The read falls 3 residues short of the CDR3 end, and the missing part is taken from the germline J gene. This CDR3 contains 14 residues. Germline CDR1 reads DFQATT; CDR2 reads SNEGSKA (reference sequence). Trimming took off 2 bases at V and 6 bases at J, with 13 bases between the two ends.

Note on this clone: The read ends 3 residues early relative to the CDR3; the germline J gene fills the gap. The gene calls are TRBV5-6 and TRBJ2-1; 7 bases map to TRBD1. Looked up from germline, CDR1 is SGHDT and CDR2 is YYEEEE. V dropped 0 bases and J dropped 2; count of bases not matched to a gene: 2. The CDR3 loop spans 15 amino acids. This CDR3 reads CASSLDTGAYNEQFF. The CDR3 bases that were read are TGTGCCAGCAGCTTGGACACAGGGGCCTACAATGAG.

As concerns this clone: The read ends 3 residues shy of where the CDR3 ends; the end is completed using the germline J gene. This chain uses TRBV19 with TRBJ2-4; 7 bases line up with TRBD1. The CDR3 is made up of 14 amino acids. The germline CDR1 and CDR2 sequences are LNHDA and SQIVND (reference sequence). CDR3 loop: CASSSGTAGYGQYF. CDR3 DNA (partial): TGTGCCAGTAGTTCGGGGACAGCCGGGTATGGT.

Points on this clone: The CDR3 is cut off 3 residues early in the read; its end comes from the germline J gene. This chain connects TRBV20-1 to TRBJ2-7; D is ambiguous. Germline V gene data show CDR1 as DFQATT and CDR2 as SNEGSKA (reference sequence). V lost 1 base, J lost 0 bases, and 13 bases lay in between. This CDR3 spans 15 amino acids. The CDR3 spells CSARGPTLSSYEQYF. The CDR3 bases that were read are TGCAGTGCTAGAGGCCCAACACTAAGCTCCTACGAG.

Of note for this clone: The CDR3 end is not reached by the read, which stops 3 residues before it; the germline J gene fills it in. This rearrangement joins TRBV2 to TRBJ1-1; D might be TRBD1 (5 bases). The germline V and J ends were trimmed by 2 bases and 4 bases, with 11 bases remaining between them. The CDR3 is 14 residues long. CDR1 SNHLY and CDR2 FYNNEI come from the germline V gene. The CDR3 loop reads CASSERQGGTEAFF. Partial CDR3 DNA: TGTGCCAGCAGTGAACGGCAGGGCGGCACTGAA.

Note on this clone: Read data end 3 residues before the CDR3 end; the end is taken from the germline J gene. The chain employs TRBV30 and TRBJ2-1; TRBD2 aligns across 7 bases. The CDR3 contains 13 residues. Unmatched junction bases numbered 2, after V lost 0 bases and J lost 6 bases. In germline, CDR1 is GTSNPN, CDR2 SVGIG (reference sequence). CDR3 sequence reads: CAWSVGRGNEQFF. CDR3 DNA, as far as it was read: TGTGCCTGGAGTGTAGGGAGGGGCAATGAG.

With respect to this clone: The CDR3 end is not reached by the read, which stops 3 residues before it; the germline J gene fills it in. The genes are TRBV11-2 and TRBJ2-3; 11 nucleotides agree with TRBD2. Germline CDR1 reads SGHAT; CDR2 reads FQNNGV. This CDR3 comprises 15 residues. Trimming took 6 bases from V and 1 from J; bases not matched to a gene: 3. CDR3 DNA, as far as it was read: TGTGCCAGCAGTCTAGCGGGGGGACGCACAGATACG. Translating gives CASSLAGGRTDT. The complete CDR3 sequence is CASSLAGGRTDTQYF.

As for this clone: The read ends 3 residues shy of where the CDR3 ends; the end is completed using the germline J gene. This chain connects TRBV7-3 to TRBJ2-1; 7 nucleotides align to TRBD2. This CDR3 has 15 amino acids. The germline CDR1 and CDR2 sequences are SGHTA and FQGTGA. V trimming: 3 bases; J trimming: 7 bases; junction bases outside the gene matches: 9. The sequenced part of the CDR3 DNA is TGTGCCAGCAGCTTGGGGGGGGGAACGGGGAATGAG. It encodes CASSLGGGTGNE. The complete CDR3 reads CASSLGGGTGNEQFF.